This TCR beta chain was sequenced for a study of cytomegalovirus exposure and HLA in healthy donors. The PCR used 60 Vbeta and 13 Jbeta primers. Method: immunoSEQ multiplex PCR; TCRdb's copy keeps in-frame clones and lacks some. The sample lists some 140,000 clones, about 80% occurring once. There are 22 residues in the CDR3. From germline, CDR1 is SGDLS and CDR2 YYNGEE. Trimming took 3 bases from V and 1 from J; bases not matched to a gene: 21. The receptor was derived from a woman aged 40 to 50 in good health and CMV-seronegative. The rearrangement links TRBV9 to TRBJ2-1; 11 bases align to TRBD2. Sequenced material: PBMCs. CDR3 in DNA: TGTGCCAGCAGCGCCACGGAGGGGGCAGGGGTGGGACTAGCGGCGTCCTACAATGAGCAGTTCTTC. It specifies CASSATEGAGVGLAASYNEQFF.